This T cell receptor beta chain was sequenced during a study of OX40 agonist ivuxolimab in advanced cancers. With regard to the full study: Ivuxolimab was a fully human IgG2 agonistic monoclonal antibody targeting the costimulatory receptor OX40 (CD134). Intravenous ivuxolimab was administered to patients every 2 weeks at six dose levels: 0.01, 0.1, 0.3, 1.5, 3 and 10 mg/kg. Of the approximately 50 dose-escalation patients, hepatocellular carcinoma was present in 19, melanoma in roughly 15, renal cell carcinoma in 9 and head and neck cancer in 9. In the dose-escalation cohort, nearly 85% of patients were male, and the mean age was 60 years with a range of 23 to 79. Prior anti-PD-1, anti-PD-L1 or anti-CTLA-4 therapy was permitted, and less than 45% of dose-escalation patients had received checkpoint inhibitors. Partial responses were achieved by three dose-escalation patients, of whom one had hepatocellular carcinoma and two had cutaneous melanoma. The purpose of peripheral TCRbeta sequencing was to test whether ivuxolimab changed TCR sequence diversity and led to clonal T-cell expansion. The paper reports the monotherapy dose-escalation portion (N of about 50 patients) of the phase I ivuxolimab trial.

The trial excluded patients who had a history of autoimmune disease or were on systemic immunosuppression. Peripheral blood for TCR sequencing was drawn from every dose cohort at baseline, at cycle 4 day 1 and at cycle 7 day 1. The samples were drawn from a first-in-human, open-label, multicenter phase I dose-escalation trial of ivuxolimab. The trial enrolled adults with locally advanced or metastatic head and neck squamous cell, hepatocellular, melanoma or renal cell carcinoma. CD4+ and CD8+ T cells were sorted separately from peripheral blood before TCR sequencing. General conclusions and limits of the study: Low levels of normalized T-cell clonal expansion were also seen in some patients who did not respond. At doses from 0.1 to 3.0 mg/kg, clonal expansion was seen in both CD4+ and CD8+ blood T cells between baseline and week 6. Antigen specificity was not determined for the clonally expanded peripheral T cells. In partial responders in the 0.1-3.0 mg/kg groups, normalized peripheral clonal expansion was found to be among the lowest, especially among CD8+ T cells. After ivuxolimab, expanded clones were on average more numerous among CD8+ T cells than among CD4+ T cells.

For sequencing of the TCRbeta CDR3 region, genomic DNA was extracted from the sorted cells. The immunoSEQ Assay was used to sequence the TCRbeta CDR3 regions. TCRdb took over this immuneACCESS table, retaining in-frame rearrangements with V and J assigned. Such tables are incomplete; in checked studies, under half of the missing clones stem from an unresolved V gene, and the remainder is unexplained. Across this sample there are 53,000 or so clones, with more than 75% seen only once. The ten largest clones capture 2.4% of the sample. Comments on this clone: Its binding antigen is unknown. Base-call qualities are not available, and no considerably larger clone is one nucleotide away.

For CDR1 and CDR2, the germline V gene lists MDHEN and SYDVKM. Taken from cysteine to phenylalanine, the CDR3 has 14 residues. Only CDR3 DNA remains: 42 bases, in frame from the first base. Cut back by 7 bases and 7 bases, the V and J ends lie 19 bases apart. Recombination connected TRBV28 to TRBJ1-1; the D segment could be TRBD1, given 5 matching bases. The sequence came from an adult with an advanced solid tumor such as melanoma, head and neck, liver or kidney cancer. This material consisted of CD4+ or CD8+ T cells sorted from blood, taken in a trial of the OX40 agonist ivuxolimab. The DNA sequence reads TGTGCCAGCATGGTCTTGAGGGGACTAGGTGAAGCTTTCTTT. It codes for CASMVLRGLGEAFF.